This T cell receptor beta chain was observed in a study of beta chain features in type 1 diabetes. A single heparinised blood sample, averaging about 120 mL, was obtained per donor. The CDR3 contains 15 residues. Per the germline V gene, CDR1 is SGHDN and CDR2 is FVKESK. Unmatched junction bases numbered 10, after V lost 4 bases and J lost 7 bases. General study points: Possibly, sequencing cDNA over-represented cells that had high TCR expression levels. Shorter TCRB CDR3s, moderately but significantly so, were found in Type 1 diabetes patients in all four CD4+ subsets.

The isolated RNA, all of it, was reverse transcribed, so expressed TCRB transcripts were what got sequenced. The study sequenced naive, central memory and regulatory T cell samples to an average of about 3.5 million reads. This table comes from immunoSEQ multiplex PCR, and its TCRdb copy is limited to in-frame clones, with some not included. Among more than 200,000 clones, around 15% were seen once, and the ten largest hold about 0.092%. Points on this clone: The antigen is undetermined.

The sequenced sample was naive CD4+ T cells from blood. The receptor's source is a young man with type 1 diabetes. The chain joins TRBV14 to TRBJ2-4, with 7 bases that match TRBD2. The CDR3 coding sequence is TGTGCCAGCAGCCCGGGCGGGGGAAAGTATAACATTCAGTACTTC. Its protein is CASSPGGGKYNIQYF.